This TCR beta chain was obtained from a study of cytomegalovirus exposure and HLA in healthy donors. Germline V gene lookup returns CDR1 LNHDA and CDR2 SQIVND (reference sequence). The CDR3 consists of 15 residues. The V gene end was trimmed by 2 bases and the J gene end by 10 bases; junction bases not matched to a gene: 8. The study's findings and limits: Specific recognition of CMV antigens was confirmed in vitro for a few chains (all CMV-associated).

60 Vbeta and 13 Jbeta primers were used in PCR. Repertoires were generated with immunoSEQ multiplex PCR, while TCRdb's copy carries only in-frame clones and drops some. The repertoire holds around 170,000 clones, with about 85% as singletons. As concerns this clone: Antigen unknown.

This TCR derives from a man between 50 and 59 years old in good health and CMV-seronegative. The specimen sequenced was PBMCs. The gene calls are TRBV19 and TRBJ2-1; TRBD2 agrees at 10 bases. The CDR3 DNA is TGTGCCAGTAGTATATCACTAGCGGGATCGGGAGAGCAGTTCTTC. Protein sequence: CASSISLAGSGEQFF.